This TCR beta chain stems from a study of T-cell memory formation after mild COVID-19. This CDR3 contains 13 residues. V shed 4 bases and J shed 6 bases, with 11 bases lying between them. Germline CDR1 and CDR2: SGHNT and YYREEE (reference sequence). Study results and caveats: That cross-reactive memory joined was suggested by some responding clones appearing in pre-infection memory.

Constant-segment primers served in 5'RACE that generated TCR alpha and TCR beta cDNA libraries bearing sample barcodes and UMIs. TCRdb ran MiXCR on the 5' RACE reads and lists one entry per CDR3 protein. There are about 140,000 distinct CDR3 sequences in the sample; about 14% occur only once, and about 14% lies in the top ten. Comment on this clonotype: Its antigen is unidentified.

V gene TRBV5-4 combines with J gene TRBJ2-4; weak D call: TRBD1 (6 bases). The sequenced material came from PBMCs or a T cell subset sorted from them (not recorded which). The TCR comes from an adult woman who had mild COVID-19 (a few samples of this study predate the infection). Cell type and time point are not known. DNA for the CDR3: TGTGCCAGCAGCCCGGACAGAAGAAACATTCAGTACTTC. Translation gives CASSPDRRNIQYF.